In its sample, the clone carrying this TCR beta chain was seen many times. Antigen: not known. The record originates from a study of molecular identifiers for immune sequencing clone quantification. Bulk TCR libraries were made with methods that had been previously described and with listed TCR primers. In TCRdb, the PCR reads were re-called with MiXCR into one record per CDR3 protein. The sample lists under 800,000 distinct CDR3 sequences; roughly 25% were seen once. General study results and limits: Molecules of identical TCR sharing a barcode could underestimate highly expanded clone sizes. Clonotypes topping 20 RNA copies carried over 98% of effector molecules but under 1% of naive ones. Investigators reportedly could detect spiked Jurkat TCR RNA from one cell among approximately 930,000 naive cells.

The CDR3 consists of 12 residues. CDR1 and CDR2 (germline): SGHVS, FNYEAQ. V lost 5 bases to trimming and J lost 11 bases, with 15 bases between them. The origin of this receptor is a human donor in good health. Some libraries in this study had Jurkat cell RNA spiked in. Sample: naive CD8+ T cells from blood, with Jurkat cell RNA spiked in. Subset meaning: FACS-sorted CD8+CD4-CCR7+CD45RA+ naive T cells. The chain employs TRBV7-6 and TRBJ1-1; D remains ambiguous. DNA of the CDR3: TGTGCCAGCAGCCGTTATACGACCGGGGCTTTCTTT. It encodes CASSRYTTGAFF.